This passage covers 18 T cell receptor beta chains from one sample sequenced in a study of CD8+ T cells in alopecia areata. Treatment of the sample: oral pan-JAK inhibitor, 5-10 mg twice daily. After isolation, RNA underwent reverse transcription to generate cDNA as the sequencing template. Only in-frame clones appear in the TCRdb table, and some are missing; sequencing was by immunoSEQ multiplex PCR. The top ten hold approximately 1.8% of the sample, which has around 270,000 clones, roughly 64% seen once. The starting material was CD4+ T cells sorted from blood, obtained at week 24, from a patient treated with tofacitinib. Every receptor here comes from a human donor with alopecia areata.

The chain uses TRBV9 and TRBJ2-7; the match to TRBD2 covers 8 bases. Germline assignment: CDR1 SGDLS and CDR2 YYNGEE. There are 15 residues in the CDR3. The J segment lost 2 bases and the V segment lost 4 bases, leaving 8 bases of the junction unmatched. CDR3 DNA sequence: TGTGCCAGCAGCAGGGAATTAGCGGGGACCTACGAGCAGTACTTC. The encoded protein is CASSRELAGTYEQYF.

The V call is TRBV7-9, the J call TRBJ2-7, with 9 bases matching TRBD1. The CDR3 totals 14 residues. Looked up from germline, CDR1 is SEHNR and CDR2 is FQNEAQ (reference sequence). V lost 1 base and J lost 7; bases outside the gene matches: 5. The chain's CDR3 is CASSLGTGDREQYF. CDR3 sequence (DNA): TGTGCCAGCAGCTTAGGGACAGGGGATCGGGAGCAGTACTTC.

This rearrangement joins TRBV5-6 to TRBJ2-2; no firm D call. Per germline, CDR1 SGHDT and CDR2 YYEEEE. This CDR3 has 14 residues. Trimming stripped 6 bases from V and 4 bases from J, with 13 bases between. The DNA of the CDR3 is TGTGCCAGCAAGACCAGGTCCCTCACCGGGGAGCTGTTTTTT. Its translation: CASKTRSLTGELFF.

The table lists this clone with a count of one. This chain links TRBV6-5 with TRBJ2-7, with 8 bases identical to TRBD1. J lost 2 bases, V lost 6 bases, and 6 bases had no gene match. Germline lookup yields CDR1 MNHEY and CDR2 SVGAGI. CDR3 length: 14 amino acids. CDR3 coding DNA: TGTGCCAGCAGCCCACCGGGACAGGCCTACGAGCAGTACTTC. It yields the protein CASSPPGQAYEQYF.

V usage is TRBV30 and J usage is TRBJ1-4; the D is unclear. Per germline, CDR1 GTSNPN and CDR2 SVGIG (reference sequence). The CDR3 loop spans 14 amino acids. Trimming left V 2 bases short and J 0 bases short, with 7 bases between. The chain's CDR3 is CAWSITSTNEKLFF. As DNA, the CDR3 is TGTGCCTGGAGTATAACGTCAACTAATGAAAAACTGTTTTTT. The full variable domain, its missing parts supplied by reference TRBV30 and TRBJ1-4, is SQTIHQWPATLVQPVGSPLSLECTVEGTSNPNLYWYRQAAGRGLQLLFYSVGIGQISSEVPQNLSASRPQDRQFILSSKKLLLSDSGFYLCAWSITSTNEKLFFGSGTQLSVL.

This clone was recorded a few times. The chain is built from TRBV30 and TRBJ2-7; D uncertain. The CDR3 loop spans 14 amino acids. Germline-derived CDR1 and CDR2 are GTSNPN and SVGIG (reference sequence). V lost 6 bases to trimming and J lost 2 bases, with 17 bases between them. The CDR3 here is CACEQRTVTYEQYF. The CDR3 bases are TGTGCCTGCGAACAAAGGACGGTGACCTACGAGCAGTACTTC.

V gene TRBV30 combines with J gene TRBJ1-5; a weak D match, TRBD1 (5 bases). The V gene's germline CDR1 is GTSNPN and CDR2 SVGIG (reference sequence). V was pared by 0 bases and J by 5 bases, with 20 bases between. The CDR3 extends over 17 amino acids. The CDR3 here is CAWSVPHGTFGDQPQHF. DNA of the CDR3: TGTGCCTGGAGTGTACCCCATGGGACCTTCGGGGATCAGCCCCAGCATTTT. The whole variable domain, filled in from reference TRBV30 and TRBJ1-5, reads SQTIHQWPATLVQPVGSPLSLECTVEGTSNPNLYWYRQAAGRGLQLLFYSVGIGQISSEVPQNLSASRPQDRQFILSSKKLLLSDSGFYLCAWSVPHGTFGDQPQHFGDGTRLSIL.

The V gene is TRBV27, the J gene TRBJ2-7, with unresolved D. There are 14 residues in the CDR3. V was trimmed by 4 bases and J by 2 bases, leaving 12 bases between them. CDR1 and CDR2 (germline): MNHEY, SMNVEV (reference sequence). The CDR3 here is CASSSPRAAYEQYF. CDR3 in DNA: TGTGCCAGCAGTTCACCACGGGCGGCCTACGAGCAGTACTTC.

This clone came up a few times. This chain uses TRBV5-1 with TRBJ1-2; D is unresolved. V lost 5 bases to trimming and J lost 2 bases, with 10 bases between them. The germline V gene encodes CDR1 SGHRS and CDR2 YFSETQ. CDR3 length: 13 amino acids. CDR3 protein: CASRLRENYGYTF. CDR3 sequence (DNA): TGCGCCAGCAGGCTCCGGGAGAACTATGGCTACACCTTC.

The rearrangement joins TRBV30 to TRBJ2-3, with TRBD2 matching over 7 bases. This CDR3 is 14 amino acids long. With 3 bases clipped from V and 1 base from J, the junction kept 4 bases outside the gene matches. Germline CDR1 is GTSNPN and CDR2 is SVGIG (reference sequence). CDR3 bases: TGTGCCTGGAGCCCACGGGGGGGCACAGATACGCAGTATTTT. It specifies CAWSPRGGTDTQYF. The whole variable domain, filled in from reference TRBV30 and TRBJ2-3, reads SQTIHQWPATLVQPVGSPLSLECTVEGTSNPNLYWYRQAAGRGLQLLFYSVGIGQISSEVPQNLSASRPQDRQFILSSKKLLLSDSGFYLCAWSPRGGTDTQYFGPGTRLTVL.

The chain is built from TRBV30 and TRBJ1-4; D is undetermined. This CDR3 comprises 12 residues. V lost 3 bases to trimming and J lost 6 bases, with 8 bases between them. The germline CDR1 and CDR2 sequences are GTSNPN and SVGIG (reference sequence). Here the CDR3 reads CAWRYRYEKLFF. In nucleotides, the CDR3 is TGTGCCTGGAGATACCGCTATGAAAAACTGTTTTTT.

As for this clone: One end of the junction fails to match germline, which may point to a read error. The rearrangement links TRBV28 to TRBJ2-5; tentatively, D is TRBD2 (6 bases). Germline V gene lookup returns CDR1 MDHEN and CDR2 SYDVKM. This CDR3 comprises 13 residues. The CDR3 loop is CVSVRGTEETQYF. The CDR3 nucleotides are TGTGTCAGCGTCCGGGGGACTGAGGAGACCCAGTACTTC.

The V and J genes are TRBV7-6 and TRBJ2-1; D gene ambiguous. The CDR3 runs 14 residues. The V end lost 1 base, the J end lost 7 bases, and 11 bases lay between the germline ends. Germline-derived CDR1 and CDR2 are SGHVS and FNYEAQ. The CDR3 sequence is CASSLVAGLNEQFF. In DNA form, the CDR3 reads TGTGCCAGCAGCTTAGTGGCCGGGTTGAATGAGCAGTTCTTC.

The genes are TRBV5-6 and TRBJ1-2, with D maybe TRBD1 (5 bases). This CDR3 has 14 residues. Trimming took off 1 base at V and 8 bases at J, with 15 bases between the two ends. Germline loops: CDR1 SGHDT, CDR2 YYEEEE. CDR3 in amino acids: CASSLPGVLFGYTF. CDR3 coding DNA: TGTGCCAGCAGCTTGCCGGGGGTTCTTTTCGGCTACACCTTC.

J is TRBJ2-3 and V is TRBV10-3, with 9 bases identical to TRBD1. The CDR3 length is 12 residues. The ends lost 8 bases at V and 6 bases at J; junction bases unmatched: 3. Germline values: CDR1 ENHRY, CDR2 SYGVKD. The CDR3: CAIRDRADTQYF. In nucleotides, the CDR3 is TGTGCCATCCGGGACAGGGCGGATACGCAGTATTTT.

This sequence joins TRBV25-1 and TRBJ1-1; TRBD1 is a possible D gene (5 bases). The CDR3 consists of 15 residues. Per germline, CDR1 MGHDK and CDR2 SYGVNS. Trimming shortened V by 4 bases and J by 3 bases, and 15 bases separated the two germline ends. CDR3 in amino acids: CASSVEGRADTEAFF. The CDR3 nucleotides read TGTGCCAGCAGTGTGGAGGGCAGGGCTGACACTGAAGCTTTCTTT.

This clone was seen just once. This chain uses TRBV4-2 with TRBJ2-5, with TRBD1 identical over 9 bases. CDR3 length: 15 residues. V trimming: 5 bases; J trimming: 4 bases; junction bases outside the gene matches: 8. Looked up from germline, CDR1 is LGHNA and CDR2 is YNFKEQ. As DNA, the CDR3 is TGTGCCAGCAGCTTCATTACAGGGGGCGCAGAGACCCAGTACTTC. Translation: CASSFITGGAETQYF.

For this clone: Germline and junction disagree at one end, which may indicate a read error. The gene calls are TRBV10-3 and TRBJ2-7; D could derive from TRBD1 or TRBD2 (6 bases each). This CDR3 has 14 residues. Germline loops: CDR1 ENHRY, CDR2 SYGVKD. The CDR3 region is CAISGGALSNEQYF. CDR3 sequence (DNA): TGTGCCATCAGTGGGGGGGCTCTCTCCAACGAGCAGTACTTC.